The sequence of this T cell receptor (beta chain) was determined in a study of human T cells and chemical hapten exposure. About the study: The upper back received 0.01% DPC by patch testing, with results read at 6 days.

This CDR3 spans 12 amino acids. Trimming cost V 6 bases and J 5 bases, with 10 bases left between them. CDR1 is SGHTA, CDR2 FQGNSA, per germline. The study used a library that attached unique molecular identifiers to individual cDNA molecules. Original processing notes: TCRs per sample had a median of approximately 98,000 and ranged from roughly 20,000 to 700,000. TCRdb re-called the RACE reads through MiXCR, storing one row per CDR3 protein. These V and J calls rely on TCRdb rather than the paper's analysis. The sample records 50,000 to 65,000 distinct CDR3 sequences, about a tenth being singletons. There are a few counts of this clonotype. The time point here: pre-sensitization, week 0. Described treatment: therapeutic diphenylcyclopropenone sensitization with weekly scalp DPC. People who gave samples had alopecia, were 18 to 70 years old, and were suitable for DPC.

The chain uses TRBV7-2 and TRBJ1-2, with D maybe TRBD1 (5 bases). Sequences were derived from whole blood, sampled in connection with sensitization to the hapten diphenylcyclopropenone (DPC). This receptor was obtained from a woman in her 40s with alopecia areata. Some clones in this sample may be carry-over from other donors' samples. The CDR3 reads CASSLQAYGYTF. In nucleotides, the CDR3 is TGTGCCAGCAGTTTACAGGCTTATGGCTACACCTTC.